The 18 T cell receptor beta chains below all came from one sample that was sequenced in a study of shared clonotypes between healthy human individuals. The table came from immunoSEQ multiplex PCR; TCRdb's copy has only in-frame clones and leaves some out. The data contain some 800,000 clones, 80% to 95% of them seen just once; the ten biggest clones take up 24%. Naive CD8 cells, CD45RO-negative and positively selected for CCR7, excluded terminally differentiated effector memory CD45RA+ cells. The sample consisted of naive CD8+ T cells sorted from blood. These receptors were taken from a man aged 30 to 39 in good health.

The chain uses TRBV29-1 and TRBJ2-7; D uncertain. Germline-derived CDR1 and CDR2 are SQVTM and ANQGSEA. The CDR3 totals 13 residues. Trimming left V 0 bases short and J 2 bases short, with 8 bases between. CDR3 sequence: CSVEETETYEQYF. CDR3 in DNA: TGCAGCGTTGAAGAAACTGAAACCTACGAGCAGTACTTC.

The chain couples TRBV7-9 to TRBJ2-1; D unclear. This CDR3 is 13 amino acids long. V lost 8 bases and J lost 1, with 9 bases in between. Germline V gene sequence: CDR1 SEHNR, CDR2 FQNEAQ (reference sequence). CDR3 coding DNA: TGTGCCAGCCTAAGGTTATCCTACAATGAGCAGTTCTTC. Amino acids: CASLRLSYNEQFF.

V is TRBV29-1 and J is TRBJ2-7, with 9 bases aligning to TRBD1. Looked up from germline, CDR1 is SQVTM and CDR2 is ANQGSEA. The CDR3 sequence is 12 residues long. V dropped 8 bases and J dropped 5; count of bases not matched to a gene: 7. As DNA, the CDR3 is TGCAGCTTCGGACAGGGGAGGCACGAGCAGTACTTC. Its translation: CSFGQGRHEQYF.

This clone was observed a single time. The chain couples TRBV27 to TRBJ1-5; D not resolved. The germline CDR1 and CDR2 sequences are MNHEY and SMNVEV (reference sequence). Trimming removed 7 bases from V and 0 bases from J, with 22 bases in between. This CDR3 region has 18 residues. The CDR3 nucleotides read TGTGCCAGCAAACCCCTCGGACTCGTCGGGGATAGCAATCAGCCCCAGCATTTT. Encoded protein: CASKPLGLVGDSNQPQHF.

CDR3 amino acids: CASSPLGDGVDGYTF. CDR3 sequence (DNA): TGTGCCAGCAGTCCCCTCGGGGACGGGGTCGACGGCTACACCTTC. The chain is built from TRBV27 and TRBJ1-2, with D maybe TRBD1 (5 bases). V lost 5 bases, J lost 8 bases, and 21 bases lay in between. The CDR3 runs to 15 residues. Germline CDR1 is MNHEY and CDR2 is SMNVEV (reference sequence).

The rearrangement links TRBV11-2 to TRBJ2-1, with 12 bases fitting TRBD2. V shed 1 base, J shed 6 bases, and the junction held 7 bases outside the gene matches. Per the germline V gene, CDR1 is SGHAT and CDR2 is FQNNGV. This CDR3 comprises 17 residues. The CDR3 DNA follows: TGTGCCAGCAGCTTAGTCCCGACTAGCGGGAGAGGCAATGAGCAGTTCTTC. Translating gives CASSLVPTSGRGNEQFF. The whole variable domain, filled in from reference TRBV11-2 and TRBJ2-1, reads EAGVAQSPRYKIIEKRQSVAFWCNPISGHATLYWYQQILGQGPKLLIQFQNNGVVDDSQLPKDRFSAERLKGVDSTLKIQPAKLEDSAVYLCASSLVPTSGRGNEQFFGPGTRLTVL.

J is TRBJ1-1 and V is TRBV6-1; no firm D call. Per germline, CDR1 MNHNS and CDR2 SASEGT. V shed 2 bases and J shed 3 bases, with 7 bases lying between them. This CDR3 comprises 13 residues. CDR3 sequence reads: CASSEWIYTEAFF. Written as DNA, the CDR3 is TGTGCCAGCAGTGAATGGATTTACACTGAAGCTTTCTTT.

The CDR3 sequence is CASSYPGSGYEQYF. The DNA for the CDR3 is TGTGCCAGCAGTTATCCAGGGTCAGGCTACGAGCAGTACTTC. The chain links TRBV6-6 to TRBJ2-7; weak D call: TRBD1 (5 bases). The CDR3 totals 14 residues. The germline gives CDR1 MNHNY, CDR2 SVGAGI (reference sequence). V dropped 3 bases and J dropped 3 bases, with 12 bases sitting between them.

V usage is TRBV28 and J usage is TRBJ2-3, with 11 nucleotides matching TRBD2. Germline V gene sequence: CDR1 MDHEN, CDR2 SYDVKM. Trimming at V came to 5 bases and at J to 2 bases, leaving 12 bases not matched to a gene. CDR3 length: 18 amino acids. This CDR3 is CASSPRLVSGRATDTQYF. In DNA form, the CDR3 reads TGTGCCAGCAGTCCCCGCCTGGTTAGCGGGAGGGCCACAGATACGCAGTATTTT.

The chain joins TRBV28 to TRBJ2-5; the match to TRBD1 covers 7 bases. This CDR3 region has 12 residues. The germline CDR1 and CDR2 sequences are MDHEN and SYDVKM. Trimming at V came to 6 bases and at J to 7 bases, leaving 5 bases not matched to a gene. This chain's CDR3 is CASSPGDRTQYF. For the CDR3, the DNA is TGTGCCAGCAGCCCCGGGGACAGGACCCAGTACTTC.

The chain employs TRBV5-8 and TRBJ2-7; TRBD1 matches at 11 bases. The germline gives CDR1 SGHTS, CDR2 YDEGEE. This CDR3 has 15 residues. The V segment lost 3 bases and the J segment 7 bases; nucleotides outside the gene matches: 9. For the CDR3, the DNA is TGTGCCAGCAGCTCGACAGGACAGGGGGCGGAAGAGCAGTACTTC. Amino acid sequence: CASSSTGQGAEEQYF.

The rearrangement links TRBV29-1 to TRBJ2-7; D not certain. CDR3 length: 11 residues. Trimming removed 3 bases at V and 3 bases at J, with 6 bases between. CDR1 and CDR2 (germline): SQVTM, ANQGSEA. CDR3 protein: CSVDHGYEQYF. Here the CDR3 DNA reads TGCAGCGTTGATCACGGCTACGAGCAGTACTTC.

This chain's CDR3 is CASSPDLGGNTGELFF. The CDR3 nucleotides are TGTGCCAGCTCACCTGATCTAGGGGGCAACACCGGGGAGCTGTTTTTT. The V and J genes are TRBV18 and TRBJ2-2, with TRBD1 matching over 7 bases. The CDR3 has 16 amino acids. V was pared by 3 bases and J by 2 bases, with 6 bases of the junction left unmatched. Germline V gene data show CDR1 as KGHSH and CDR2 as LQKENI.

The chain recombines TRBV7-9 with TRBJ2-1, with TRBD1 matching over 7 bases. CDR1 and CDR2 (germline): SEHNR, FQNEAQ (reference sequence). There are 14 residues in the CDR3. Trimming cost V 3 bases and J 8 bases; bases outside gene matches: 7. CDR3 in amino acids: CASSFWTGPDEQFF. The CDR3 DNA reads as TGTGCCAGCAGCTTCTGGACAGGCCCCGATGAGCAGTTCTTC.

The CDR3: CARYPGPSPADTQYF. The DNA of the CDR3 is TGCGCCAGGTACCCAGGGCCCAGCCCCGCAGATACGCAGTATTTT. The rearrangement uses TRBV10-1 and TRBJ2-3, with D perhaps matching TRBD1 (5 bases). The CDR3 spans 15 residues. V was pared by 9 bases and J by 4 bases, with 20 bases between. CDR1 is WNHNN, CDR2 SYGVQD, per germline (reference sequence).

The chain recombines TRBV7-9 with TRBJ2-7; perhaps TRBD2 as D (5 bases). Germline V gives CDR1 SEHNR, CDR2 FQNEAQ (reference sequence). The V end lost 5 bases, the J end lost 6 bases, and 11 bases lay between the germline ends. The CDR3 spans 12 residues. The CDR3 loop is CASSIDYLEQYF. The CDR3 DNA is TGTGCCAGCAGCATTGACTATCTCGAGCAGTACTTC.

CDR3 bases: TGCGCCAGCAGTCTAACGACAGGGGCCCCCTCCTACGAGCAGTACTTC. Amino acids: CASSLTTGAPSYEQYF. V gene TRBV5-1 combines with J gene TRBJ2-7; 8 bases fit TRBD1. CDR3 length: 16 residues. Losses at the gene ends were 5 bases for V and 0 bases for J; bases not matched to a gene: 10. Germline V CDR1 and CDR2: SGHRS, YFSETQ.

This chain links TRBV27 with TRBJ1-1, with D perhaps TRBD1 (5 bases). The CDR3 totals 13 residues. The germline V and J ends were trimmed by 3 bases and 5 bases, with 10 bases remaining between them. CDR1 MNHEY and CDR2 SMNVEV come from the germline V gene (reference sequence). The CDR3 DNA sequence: TGTGCCAGCAGTTTGAGGGGTTGGACTGAAGCTTTCTTT. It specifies CASSLRGWTEAFF.